This T cell receptor beta chain was documented in a study of cytomegalovirus exposure and HLA in healthy donors. The study, taken as a whole, reports: Later analysis revealed greater clonal expansion in HLA-associated TCR beta chains than in equally common others. Using the classifier, cytomegalovirus status was reportedly diagnosed with high specificity and sensitivity.

Comment on this clone: Antigen: not known.

This CDR3 is 19 amino acids long. With 5 bases clipped from V and 4 bases from J, the junction kept 19 bases outside the gene matches. The germline gives CDR1 LNHNV, CDR2 YYDKDF (reference sequence). The PCR contained 60 Vbeta and 13 Jbeta primers. The table came from immunoSEQ multiplex PCR; TCRdb's copy has only in-frame clones and leaves some out. The table lists 140,000 or so clones, roughly 79% of them singletons. The clonotype comes from a woman in her sixties in good health and CMV-seropositive. The rearrangement joins TRBV15 to TRBJ1-4, with 7 positions matching TRBD1. The sequencing input was PBMCs. CDR3 in amino acids: CATSPPWGQGDSVNEKLFF. In nucleotides, the CDR3 is TGTGCCACCAGCCCTCCTTGGGGGCAGGGGGATTCGGTTAATGAAAAACTGTTTTTT.